This T cell receptor (beta chain) was captured by sequencing in a study of T cells in Graves' hyperthyroidism and ophthalmopathy. V was cut by 1 base and J by 2 bases, with 12 bases left in between. Germline CDR1 SQVTM, CDR2 ANQGSEA. The CDR3 sequence is 15 residues long. This clonotype was seen more than once but under ten times. Amplification of TCR beta CDR3 regions used RNA as the template. The study used the HTBI primer set for a first-round RT-PCR of the TCR CDR3. TCRdb fed the multiplex PCR reads into MiXCR, producing one record per CDR3 protein. The table lists fewer than 400,000 distinct CDR3 sequences, more than 13% of them singletons.

The source material was blood. This TCR came from a man between 50 and 59 years old with Graves' ophthalmopathy. The rearrangement uses TRBV29-1 and TRBJ2-1, with D maybe TRBD2 (6 bases). The CDR3 sequence: CSVEAGLTTYNEQFF. The CDR3 coding sequence is TGCAGCGTTGAAGCGGGACTTACGACCTACAATGAGCAGTTCTTC.